Listed here is a single T cell receptor (beta chain). The target antigen is unknown. With random hexamers, reverse transcription was performed on about 0.45 to 1 ug of RNA. immunoSEQ multiplex PCR amplified TCR beta CDR3 across 54 Vbeta, 13 Jbeta. TCRdb passed the immunoSEQ multiplex PCR reads through MiXCR, listing each CDR3 protein once. The sample consists of over 150,000 distinct CDR3 sequences, roughly 92% of them appearing once. The data were obtained in a study of CD8 T cells in Susac syndrome. TCR beta sequencing was performed on blood CD8+ and CD4+ T cells. Findings and limits, study-wide: It was acknowledged in the study that the number of individuals who were included in its TCR sequencing and HLA analysis was relatively small.

The germline V gene has CDR1 DFQATT and CDR2 SNEGSKA (reference sequence). CDR3 length: 14 amino acids. The V gene lost 5 bases and the J gene lost 5 bases, with 15 bases spanning the gap. Sequencing was done on a sample of CD4+ T cells from PBMCs. This TCR was sampled from a human donor with multiple sclerosis. V gene TRBV20-1 combines with J gene TRBJ1-4; D remains unclear. This chain's CDR3 is CSALLGSVNEKLFF. The CDR3 bases are TGCAGTGCTCTCCTCGGGTCGGTAAATGAAAAACTGTTTTTT.